Below, one T cell receptor beta chain is given with its context. The antigen is unknown. Sample time point: newly diagnosed GD, antithyroid drugs for less than 3 months. PBMC RNA served as the TCR library source. Patients came through an endocrinology department, and that department was in Xi'an, China. The CDR3 spans 14 residues. Per the germline V gene, CDR1 is SGHRS and CDR2 is YFSETQ. V was clipped by 3 bases and J by 5 bases, with 15 bases between them. Libraries of TCR beta came from iRepertoire HTBI primers plus Arm-PCR of CDR3 regions. TCRdb itself ran the multiplex PCR reads through MiXCR, one entry per CDR3 protein. Here the sample spans fewer than 450,000 distinct CDR3 sequences, about 15% being singletons. The data derive from a study of regulatory T cells in long-lasting Graves disease. In the study overall: New Graves' disease cases had less than 3 months of antithyroid drugs.

Broader study findings: Lower TCR diversity characterized persistent Graves' patients relative to newly diagnosed patients. The study examined only peripheral blood, not thyroid tissue.

This same sample was also part of a study on T cells in Graves' hyperthyroidism and ophthalmopathy.

This TCR derives from a woman in her thirties or forties with Graves disease. The gene calls are TRBV5-1 and TRBJ2-7; tentatively, D is TRBD1 (6 bases). The sample in question was peripheral blood mononuclear cells (PBMCs), obtained at new diagnosis, from a patient treated with antithyroid drugs. The CDR3 DNA follows: TGCGCCAGCAGCTATACTAGTTGGGGGCACGAGCAGTACTTC. As protein: CASSYTSWGHEQYF. Complete variable domain (other parts from reference TRBV5-1 and TRBJ2-7): KAGVTQTPRYLIKTRGQQVTLSCSPISGHRSVSWYQQTPGQGLQFLFEYFSETQRNKGNFPGRFSGRQFSNSRSEMNVSTLELGDSALYLCASSYTSWGHEQYFGPGTRLTVT.